This T cell receptor (beta chain) stems from a study of cytomegalovirus exposure and HLA in healthy donors. The junction had 14 bases not matched to a gene; V was cut back by 7 bases and J by 5 bases. The CDR3 has 16 residues. The germline V gene encodes CDR1 SGHTA and CDR2 FQGNSA. The PCR made use of 60 Vbeta and 13 Jbeta primers. Generated by immunoSEQ multiplex PCR, the TCRdb table keeps only in-frame clones and is missing some. Here the sample spans approximately 200,000 clones, approximately 81% being singletons. Sequenced: PBMCs. V and J are TRBV7-2 and TRBJ2-7; 10 bases map to TRBD1. This clonotype originated in a boy aged 10-17 years in good health and CMV-seronegative. CDR3: CASNTWTGDRGDEQYF. The CDR3 coding sequence is TGTGCCAGCAACACTTGGACCGGGGACAGGGGTGACGAGCAGTACTTC.